These 26 T cell receptor beta chains were all obtained from the same sample, sequenced in a study of T cells in Graves' hyperthyroidism and ophthalmopathy. TCR beta CDR3 regions were amplified from RNA. Primed by the HTBI set, a first-round RT-PCR was run on the TCR CDR3. TCRdb itself ran the multiplex PCR reads through MiXCR, one entry per CDR3 protein. This sample has around 300,000 distinct CDR3 sequences, with approximately 15% found just once. Sequenced material: blood. The source of these receptors is a woman aged 25 to 39 with Graves' hyperthyroidism.

The V call is TRBV12-3 or TRBV12-4, the J call TRBJ1-1; perhaps TRBD1 as D (5 bases). Trimming stripped 6 bases from V and 9 bases from J, with 14 bases between. This CDR3 has 12 amino acids. In DNA, the CDR3 is TGTGCCAGCAGCCATTTAGGGACTCAAGCTTTCTTT. This translates into CASSHLGTQAFF.

This chain links TRBV20-1 with TRBJ2-5; no definite D call. CDR1 and CDR2 (germline): DFQATT, SNEGSKA (reference sequence). V was cut by 8 bases and J by 6 bases, with 13 bases left in between. The CDR3 runs 11 residues. Here the CDR3 DNA reads TGCAGTAAATATAAAGGGCAGACCCAGTACTTC. Translation gives CSKYKGQTQYF.

This clonotype was observed many times. The J gene is TRBJ2-3, the V gene TRBV2, with 7 positions matching TRBD2. The V segment lost 8 bases and the J segment 2 bases; nucleotides outside the gene matches: 10. Germline V lookup: CDR1 SNHLY, CDR2 FYNNEI. The CDR3 is 15 amino acids. CDR3 amino acids: CASSPASGYTDTQYF. Here the CDR3 DNA reads TGTGCCAGCTCCCCGGCTAGCGGTTACACAGATACGCAGTATTTT.

The table lists this clonotype with many counts. The chain employs TRBV11-2 and TRBJ2-3, with TRBD2 matching 10 bases. CDR1 and CDR2 (germline): SGHAT, FQNNGV. The V gene end was trimmed by 4 bases and the J gene end by 4 bases; junction bases not matched to a gene: 5. The CDR3 spans 15 residues. As DNA, the CDR3 is TGTGCCAGCAGCTCCAGCGGGAGGGCCCCAGATACGCAGTATTTT. Translation: CASSSSGRAPDTQYF. Full variable domain (outside the CDR3, taken from reference TRBV11-2 and TRBJ2-3): EAGVAQSPRYKIIEKRQSVAFWCNPISGHATLYWYQQILGQGPKLLIQFQNNGVVDDSQLPKDRFSAERLKGVDSTLKIQPAKLEDSAVYLCASSSSGRAPDTQYFGPGTRLTVL.

This clonotype was counted only a few times. This sequence joins TRBV2 and TRBJ2-2; no clear D. Per the germline V gene, CDR1 is SNHLY and CDR2 is FYNNEI. The CDR3 has 16 amino acids. Trimming removed 10 bases at V and 8 bases at J, with 26 bases between. The CDR3 bases are TGTGCCAACTCGCCGTACGAAAGTAGTCGTTCTGGGGAGCTGTTTTTT. Protein sequence: CANSPYESSRSGELFF.

This clonotype was detected a few times. This chain uses TRBV30 with TRBJ2-1; D may correspond to TRBD1 or TRBD2 (5 bases each). Germline V gene data show CDR1 as GTSNPN and CDR2 as SVGIG (reference sequence). Trimming shortened V by 2 bases and J by 14 bases, and 19 bases separated the two germline ends. CDR3 length: 13 residues. In DNA, the CDR3 is TGTGCCTGGAGTCCTCTTACCCGGGACCCAGAGTTCTTC. Translation gives CAWSPLTRDPEFF.

This clonotype was seen ten or more times. The chain combines TRBV3-1 with TRBJ1-1, with a tentative D call TRBD1 (5 bases). The germline CDR1 and CDR2 sequences are LGHDT and YNNKEL (reference sequence). The CDR3 has 14 amino acids. The V end lost 5 bases, the J end lost 7 bases, and 17 bases lay between the germline ends. The CDR3 loop is CASSENHGGVEAFF. In nucleotides, the CDR3 is TGTGCCAGCAGCGAAAACCATGGAGGGGTTGAAGCTTTCTTT.

The sample holds a few counts of this clonotype. The chain carries TRBV15 and TRBJ2-1; 8 bases are shared with TRBD1. Germline-derived CDR1 and CDR2 are LNHNV and YYDKDF (reference sequence). The CDR3 spans 16 residues. V dropped 5 bases and J dropped 0; count of bases not matched to a gene: 6. Written as DNA, the CDR3 is TGTGCCACCAGCGCCCGGACAGGGAGCTCCTACAATGAGCAGTTCTTC. Its protein is CATSARTGSSYNEQFF.

This clonotype was counted between two and nine times. The chain links TRBV5-1 to TRBJ2-7; D gene ambiguous. V was shortened by 0 bases and J by 2 bases, with 9 bases between the two germline ends. Germline CDR1 SGHRS, CDR2 YFSETQ. The CDR3 contains 14 residues. The CDR3 is CASSLDTSPYEQYF. In nucleotides, the CDR3 is TGCGCCAGCAGCTTGGACACTTCGCCCTACGAGCAGTACTTC.

The table lists this clonotype with a few counts. The CDR3 here is CASSAQAGPTDTQYF. The CDR3 nucleotides are TGTGCCAGCAGCGCCCAAGCGGGACCCACAGATACGCAGTATTTT. J is TRBJ2-3 and V is TRBV7-3, with 7 bases identical to TRBD2. V was pared by 5 bases and J by 2 bases, with 7 bases of the junction left unmatched. CDR1 and CDR2 from the germline V gene are SGHTA and FQGTGA. The length of the CDR3 is 15 residues. Together with reference TRBV7-3 and TRBJ2-3, the CDR3 gives the full variable domain: GAGVSQTPSNKVTEKGKYVELRCDPISGHTALYWYRQSLGQGPEFLIYFQGTGAADDSGLPNDRFFAVRPEGSVSTLKIQRTERGDSAVYLCASSAQAGPTDTQYFGPGTRLTVL.

This clonotype was seen only a few times. V is TRBV30 and J is TRBJ1-5; a weak D match, TRBD1 (5 bases). CDR1 and CDR2 (germline): GTSNPN, SVGIG (reference sequence). The V end lost 1 base, the J end lost 3 bases, and 7 bases lay between the germline ends. CDR3 length: 13 amino acids. The CDR3, as DNA: TGTGCCTGGAGTGCAGGGATCAATCAGCCCCAGCATTTT. This encodes CAWSAGINQPQHF.

V and J are TRBV6-1 and TRBJ2-5, with 8 bases fitting TRBD1. Germline lookup yields CDR1 MNHNS and CDR2 SASEGT. V lost 6 bases and J lost 1; bases outside the gene matches: 7. This CDR3 spans 15 amino acids. The CDR3 reads CASSHRGRSQETQYF. CDR3 nucleotide sequence: TGTGCCAGCAGCCACAGGGGGAGGTCCCAAGAGACCCAGTACTTC.

Turning to this clonotype: With a much larger clone just one base away, this may be a read error. V and J are TRBV12-3 or TRBV12-4 and TRBJ2-3, with D possibly matching TRBD1 (5 bases). This CDR3 has 12 residues. Trimming took off 11 bases at V and 6 bases at J, with 15 bases between the two ends. CDR3 sequence: CAGNQGTDTQYF. The CDR3 DNA is TGTGCCGGCAACCAGGGTACCGATACGCAGTATTTT.

This clonotype was detected ten times or more. The rearrangement links TRBV7-9 to TRBJ2-1; D remains ambiguous. The germline V and J ends were trimmed by 1 base and 6 bases, with 13 bases remaining between them. This CDR3 comprises 15 residues. Germline-derived CDR1 and CDR2 are SEHNR and FQNEAQ (reference sequence). CDR3 in amino acids: CASSLVASWFNEQFF. The CDR3 region has the DNA TGTGCCAGCAGCTTAGTGGCCTCGTGGTTCAATGAGCAGTTCTTC.

This clonotype was seen at least ten times. This chain uses TRBV20-1 with TRBJ2-1; no reliable D call. V was cut by 0 bases and J by 9 bases, with 6 bases left in between. Germline-derived CDR1 and CDR2 are DFQATT and SNEGSKA (reference sequence). The CDR3 runs to 11 residues. CDR3 nucleotides: TGCAGTGCTAGAGATCTGGCTGAGCAGTTCTTC. Translating gives CSARDLAEQFF.

Ten or more counts support this clonotype. This CDR3 reads CASTTSGTAGKLFF. CDR3 sequence (DNA): TGTGCCAGCACGACCTCTGGGACAGCTGGAAAACTGTTTTTT. This rearrangement joins TRBV28 to TRBJ1-4; 7 bases map to TRBD1. Losses at the gene ends were 7 bases for V and 10 bases for J; bases not matched to a gene: 12. Germline V CDR1 and CDR2: MDHEN, SYDVKM. The CDR3 runs 14 residues. The full variable domain, with the rest looked up from reference TRBV28 and TRBJ1-4, is DVKVTQSSRYLVKRTGEKVFLECVQDMDHENMFWYRQDPGLGLRLIYFSYDVKMKEKGDIPEGYSVSREKKERFSLILESASTNQTSMYLCASTTSGTAGKLFFGSGTQLSVL.

This clonotype was seen a few times. The V gene is TRBV27, the J gene TRBJ2-7; D remains ambiguous. Trimming shortened V by 4 bases and J by 7 bases, and 8 bases separated the two germline ends. Looked up from germline, CDR1 is MNHEY and CDR2 is SMNVEV (reference sequence). CDR3 size: 11 residues. The CDR3 is CASSSHWEQYF. CDR3 DNA: TGTGCCAGCAGTTCCCACTGGGAGCAGTACTTC.

This clonotype was seen a handful of times. The CDR3 sequence: CAIRYEETQYF. The CDR3 bases are TGTGCCATCAGATACGAGGAGACCCAGTACTTC. This chain uses TRBV10-3 with TRBJ2-5; D gene ambiguous. V was shortened by 6 bases and J by 5 bases, with 7 bases between the two germline ends. This CDR3 spans 11 amino acids. Germline lookup yields CDR1 ENHRY and CDR2 SYGVKD.

This clonotype was detected many times. The CDR3 coding sequence is TGTGCCAGCAGCTTATTCAAGGAGACCCAGTACTTC. Protein sequence: CASSLFKETQYF. The chain carries TRBV7-8 and TRBJ2-5; unclear D gene. V dropped 2 bases and J dropped 5 bases, with 6 bases sitting between them. Germline-derived CDR1 and CDR2 are SGHVS and FQNEAQ. The CDR3 length is 12 residues.

The chain uses TRBV30 and TRBJ2-6, with TRBD2 as a possible D gene (5 bases). Germline CDR1 reads GTSNPN; CDR2 reads SVGIG (reference sequence). The CDR3 totals 14 residues. The ends were cut back, 4 bases at V and 2 bases at J, with 9 bases in the middle. CDR3: CAWMGEAGANVLTF. The CDR3 coding sequence is TGTGCCTGGATGGGAGAGGCTGGGGCCAACGTCCTGACTTTC.

This clonotype has at least ten counts. The genes are TRBV7-8 and TRBJ2-7; TRBD2 agrees at 11 bases. Germline CDR1 is SGHVS and CDR2 is FQNEAQ. V lost 5 bases, J lost 4 bases, and 10 bases stayed unmatched. The CDR3 runs 16 residues. CDR3 coding DNA: TGTGCCAGCAGCCCCACTAGCGGGGGTCCCTTTTACGAGCAGTACTTC. Translated: CASSPTSGGPFYEQYF.

There are a few counts of this clonotype. The V gene is TRBV30, the J gene TRBJ2-1, with 7 nucleotides matching TRBD2. CDR3 length: 17 amino acids. Per germline, CDR1 GTSNPN and CDR2 SVGIG (reference sequence). Trimming at V came to 5 bases and at J to 13 bases, leaving 26 bases not matched to a gene. CDR3 protein: CAWLPPSGTTPLRKQFF. The CDR3 DNA follows: TGTGCCTGGCTTCCACCCTCCGGGACTACCCCTTTGCGGAAACAGTTCTTC.

The sample holds a few counts of this clonotype. The chain employs TRBV20-1 and TRBJ2-3; 16 nucleotides agree with TRBD2. Losses at the gene ends were 6 bases for V and 3 bases for J; bases not matched to a gene: 12. The CDR3 runs 18 residues. Germline assignment: CDR1 DFQATT and CDR2 SNEGSKA (reference sequence). The CDR3 here is CSATSPGLAGGGTDTQYF. In DNA form, the CDR3 reads TGCAGTGCCACTTCACCGGGACTAGCGGGAGGGGGGACAGATACGCAGTATTTT.

This clonotype was observed a handful of times. V and J are TRBV29-1 and TRBJ2-7, with 8 bases lining up with TRBD2. V gave up 4 bases and J gave up 3 bases; unmatched junction bases: 8. Germline CDR1 is SQVTM and CDR2 is ANQGSEA. CDR3 size: 14 residues. The CDR3 here is CSVGGPGLVYEQYF. The CDR3 DNA follows: TGCAGCGTTGGGGGGCCGGGACTAGTCTACGAGCAGTACTTC.

The V call is TRBV7-9, the J call TRBJ1-5; maybe TRBD1 (5 bases). Germline V gene data show CDR1 as SEHNR and CDR2 as FQNEAQ (reference sequence). This CDR3 has 16 amino acids. Trimming removed 8 bases from V and 5 bases from J, with 22 bases in between. The CDR3 here is CASGPGPGVGDQPQHF. In DNA form, the CDR3 reads TGTGCCAGCGGCCCTGGCCCGGGGGTCGGGGATCAGCCCCAGCATTTT.

This clonotype appeared a few times. The chain couples TRBV3-1 to TRBJ1-1; the D gene is possibly TRBD1 (5 bases). V shed 2 bases and J shed 8 bases, with 15 bases lying between them. CDR1 and CDR2 from the germline V gene are LGHDT and YNNKEL (reference sequence). This CDR3 spans 14 amino acids. CDR3 region: CASSQRGQGGEAFF. CDR3 DNA sequence: TGTGCCAGCAGCCAAAGGGGTCAGGGCGGGGAAGCTTTCTTT.